These T cell receptor beta chains were read from a single sample in a study of cytomegalovirus exposure and HLA in healthy donors. Assay: immunoSEQ multiplex PCR; the TCRdb copy retains only in-frame clones and omits some. The profile covers around 50,000 clones, with around three fifths appearing a single time and around 11% taken by the ten largest. Sequences were obtained from PBMCs. The receptors originated from a human donor in good health. Both conserved end residues are part of each CDR3. The D gene is left open where the match is weak. Size tells how often a clone was seen (once, few, many) or the class of an expanded clone, and some rows leave it out.

cdr3_aa: CSVVQGNNEQFF; cdr3_nt: TGCAGCGTAGTACAGGGTAACAATGAGCAGTTCTTC; clone_size: -; cdr3_length: 12; d_call: -; j_call: TRBJ2-1; v_call: TRBV29-1
cdr3_aa: CASSRRGQGWTQYF; cdr3_nt: TGCGCCAGCAGCCGAAGGGGACAGGGGTGGACGCAGTATTTT; clone_size: -; cdr3_length: 14; d_call: TRBD1; j_call: TRBJ2-3; v_call: TRBV4-3
cdr3_aa: CASSLGDRGTHYGYTF; cdr3_nt: TGCGCCAGCAGCTTGGGGGACAGGGGGACTCACTATGGCTACACCTTC; clone_size: few; cdr3_length: 16; d_call: TRBD1; j_call: TRBJ1-2; v_call: TRBV5-1
cdr3_aa: CAISESSGFYGYTF; cdr3_nt: TGTGCCATCAGTGAGTCATCGGGATTCTATGGCTACACCTTC; clone_size: -; cdr3_length: 14; d_call: -; j_call: TRBJ1-2; v_call: TRBV10-3
cdr3_aa: CSSSSASGTNPTNEKLFF; cdr3_nt: TGTTCCAGCAGCTCCGCGTCAGGGACTAATCCAACTAATGAAAAACTGTTTTTT; clone_size: -; cdr3_length: 18; d_call: -; j_call: TRBJ1-4; v_call: TRBV7-9
cdr3_aa: CASSFTPGLAGGGWFF; cdr3_nt: TGTGCCAGCAGCTTCACTCCGGGACTAGCGGGGGGCGGATGGTTCTTC; clone_size: -; cdr3_length: 16; d_call: TRBD2; j_call: TRBJ2-1; v_call: TRBV7-3
cdr3_aa: CASSEDRGKAGDTQYF; cdr3_nt: TGCGCCAGCAGCGAGGACCGGGGAAAAGCGGGGGATACGCAGTATTTT; clone_size: -; cdr3_length: 16; d_call: TRBD2; j_call: TRBJ2-3; v_call: TRBV5-1
cdr3_aa: CASKVSGTNYNEQFF; cdr3_nt: TGTGCCAGCAAGGTTAGCGGGACGAACTACAATGAGCAGTTCTTC; clone_size: few; cdr3_length: 15; d_call: TRBD2; j_call: TRBJ2-1; v_call: TRBV7-9
cdr3_aa: CASNGGAAGGRETQYF; cdr3_nt: TGTGCCAGCAATGGTGGGGCAGCGGGGGGGCGCGAGACCCAGTACTTC; clone_size: -; cdr3_length: 16; d_call: TRBD2; j_call: TRBJ2-5; v_call: TRBV2
cdr3_aa: CASSPSGTYEQYF; cdr3_nt: TGTGCCAGCTCACCATCGGGGACCTACGAGCAGTACTTC; clone_size: once; cdr3_length: 13; d_call: -; j_call: TRBJ2-7; v_call: TRBV18
cdr3_aa: CASSGFWTGGTEAFF; cdr3_nt: TGTGCCAGCAGTGGGTTTTGGACAGGGGGCACTGAAGCTTTCTTT; clone_size: few; cdr3_length: 15; d_call: TRBD1; j_call: TRBJ1-1; v_call: TRBV2
cdr3_aa: CASSWGGTGGGANVLTF; cdr3_nt: TGTGCCAGCAGCTGGGGGGGGACGGGCGGTGGGGCCAACGTCCTGACTTTC; clone_size: -; cdr3_length: 17; d_call: TRBD2; j_call: TRBJ2-6; v_call: TRBV7-3
cdr3_aa: CASSFPTRQGRTEAFF; cdr3_nt: TGTGCCAGCAGCTTCCCAACCCGACAGGGAAGAACTGAAGCTTTCTTT; clone_size: -; cdr3_length: 16; d_call: TRBD1; j_call: TRBJ1-1; v_call: TRBV7-9
cdr3_aa: CASSEARASAPLTDTQYF; cdr3_nt: TGTGCCAGCAGTGAAGCAAGGGCTAGCGCGCCTCTCACAGATACGCAGTATTTT; clone_size: -; cdr3_length: 18; d_call: -; j_call: TRBJ2-3; v_call: TRBV6-1
cdr3_aa: CASSHLGRPQGFQPQHF; cdr3_nt: TGCGCCAGCAGTCATCTGGGGCGGCCTCAGGGTTTTCAGCCCCAGCATTTT; clone_size: -; cdr3_length: 17; d_call: -; j_call: TRBJ1-5; v_call: TRBV23-1
cdr3_aa: CASSLAETQYF; cdr3_nt: TGCGCCAGCAGCTTGGCTGAGACCCAGTACTTC; clone_size: few; cdr3_length: 11; d_call: -; j_call: TRBJ2-5; v_call: TRBV5-1
cdr3_aa: CASSRQAIKTNYGYTF; cdr3_nt: TGTGCCAGCAGCAGACAGGCTATTAAAACTAACTATGGCTACACCTTC; clone_size: -; cdr3_length: 16; d_call: -; j_call: TRBJ1-2; v_call: TRBV7-2
cdr3_aa: CASSLLRQSSYEQYF; cdr3_nt: TGTGCCAGCAGTTTACTGAGACAGAGCTCCTACGAGCAGTACTTC; clone_size: -; cdr3_length: 15; d_call: -; j_call: TRBJ2-7; v_call: TRBV27
cdr3_aa: CASSLDPQESPEQYF; cdr3_nt: TGTGCCAGCAGCTTGGATCCCCAAGAGAGCCCGGAGCAGTACTTC; clone_size: -; cdr3_length: 15; d_call: -; j_call: TRBJ2-7; v_call: TRBV5-4
cdr3_aa: CASSPQGGGGASEQFF; cdr3_nt: TGTGCCAGCAGCCCCCAGGGGGGCGGGGGGGCCTCTGAGCAGTTCTTC; clone_size: few; cdr3_length: 16; d_call: TRBD2; j_call: TRBJ2-1; v_call: TRBV7-2
cdr3_aa: CSVQDRRNQPQHF; cdr3_nt: TGCAGCGTTCAAGACAGGAGGAATCAGCCCCAGCATTTT; clone_size: -; cdr3_length: 13; d_call: -; j_call: TRBJ1-5; v_call: TRBV29-1
cdr3_aa: CASSYSTDTGELFF; cdr3_nt: TGTGCCAGCAGTTACTCTACGGACACCGGGGAGCTGTTTTTT; clone_size: -; cdr3_length: 14; d_call: -; j_call: TRBJ2-2; v_call: TRBV6-6
cdr3_aa: CASSQDLGAEGYTF; cdr3_nt: TGCGCCAGCAGCCAAGATTTGGGGGCAGAGGGCTACACCTTC; clone_size: -; cdr3_length: 14; d_call: -; j_call: TRBJ1-2; v_call: TRBV4-3
cdr3_aa: CASSFRGENNSPLHF; cdr3_nt: TGCGCCAGCAGCTTCCGGGGAGAGAATAATTCACCCCTCCACTTT; clone_size: -; cdr3_length: 15; d_call: -; j_call: TRBJ1-6; v_call: TRBV5-1
cdr3_aa: CASSGLGTGVGYTF; cdr3_nt: TGTGCCAGCAGTGGGTTAGGGACAGGGGTAGGCTACACCTTC; clone_size: -; cdr3_length: 14; d_call: TRBD1; j_call: TRBJ1-2; v_call: TRBV6-1
cdr3_aa: CASSRTGGLNTEAFF; cdr3_nt: TGTGCCAGCAGTCGGACAGGGGGGTTGAACACTGAAGCTTTCTTT; clone_size: -; cdr3_length: 15; d_call: TRBD1; j_call: TRBJ1-1; v_call: TRBV6-4
cdr3_aa: CASSRQGMGGQPQHF; cdr3_nt: TGTGCCAGTAGTAGACAGGGTATGGGGGGTCAGCCCCAGCATTTT; clone_size: few; cdr3_length: 15; d_call: TRBD1; j_call: TRBJ1-5; v_call: TRBV19
cdr3_aa: CASSDRMQAGYYGYTF; cdr3_nt: TGTGCCAGCAGTGATCGTATGCAGGCGGGGTACTATGGCTACACCTTC; clone_size: -; cdr3_length: 16; d_call: -; j_call: TRBJ1-2; v_call: TRBV6-1
cdr3_aa: CASSRTPGANNEQFF; cdr3_nt: TGTGCTAGCAGCCGAACACCGGGAGCAAACAATGAGCAGTTCTTC; clone_size: -; cdr3_length: 15; d_call: -; j_call: TRBJ2-1; v_call: TRBV7-7
cdr3_aa: CASSPDLQVNTEAFF; cdr3_nt: TGTGCCAGCTCACCGGATTTACAGGTTAACACTGAAGCTTTCTTT; clone_size: -; cdr3_length: 15; d_call: -; j_call: TRBJ1-1; v_call: TRBV18
cdr3_aa: CASSPWTVTNYGYTF; cdr3_nt: TGCGCCAGCAGCCCCTGGACAGTGACTAACTATGGCTACACCTTC; clone_size: few; cdr3_length: 15; d_call: -; j_call: TRBJ1-2; v_call: TRBV4-3
cdr3_aa: CSASAGSEAFF; cdr3_nt: TGCAGTGCTAGTGCAGGGTCTGAAGCTTTCTTT; clone_size: -; cdr3_length: 11; d_call: -; j_call: TRBJ1-1; v_call: TRBV20-1
cdr3_aa: CASSQELGTGDWGTEAFF; cdr3_nt: TGCGCCAGCAGCCAAGAGCTGGGGACAGGGGATTGGGGCACTGAAGCTTTCTTT; clone_size: -; cdr3_length: 18; d_call: TRBD1; j_call: TRBJ1-1; v_call: TRBV4-3
cdr3_aa: CASSNGWGGSTDTQYF; cdr3_nt: TGTGCCAGCAGCAACGGGTGGGGGGGTAGCACAGATACGCAGTATTTT; clone_size: -; cdr3_length: 16; d_call: -; j_call: TRBJ2-3; v_call: TRBV21-1
cdr3_aa: CASSEGRGQSYNEQFF; cdr3_nt: TGTGCCAGCAGCGAAGGGCGGGGGCAATCCTACAATGAGCAGTTCTTC; clone_size: -; cdr3_length: 16; d_call: -; j_call: TRBJ2-1; v_call: TRBV5-4